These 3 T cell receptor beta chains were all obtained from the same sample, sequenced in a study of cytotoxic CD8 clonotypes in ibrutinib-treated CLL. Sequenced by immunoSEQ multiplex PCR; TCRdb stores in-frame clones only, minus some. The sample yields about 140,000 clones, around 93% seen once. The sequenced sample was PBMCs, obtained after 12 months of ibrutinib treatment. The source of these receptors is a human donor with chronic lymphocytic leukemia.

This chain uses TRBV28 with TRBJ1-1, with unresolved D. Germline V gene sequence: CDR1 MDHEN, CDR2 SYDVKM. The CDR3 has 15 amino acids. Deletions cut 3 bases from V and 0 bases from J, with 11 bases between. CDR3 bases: TGTGCCAGCAGTTTCCGTGCCGGCCTGAACACTGAAGCTTTCTTT. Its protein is CASSFRAGLNTEAFF.

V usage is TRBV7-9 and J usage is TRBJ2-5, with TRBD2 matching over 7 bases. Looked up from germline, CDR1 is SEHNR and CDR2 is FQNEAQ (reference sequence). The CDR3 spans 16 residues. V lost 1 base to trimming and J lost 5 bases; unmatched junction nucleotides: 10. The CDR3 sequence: CASSLGVQRDGETQYF. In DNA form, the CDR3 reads TGTGCCAGCAGCTTAGGGGTGCAGCGGGATGGGGAGACCCAGTACTTC.

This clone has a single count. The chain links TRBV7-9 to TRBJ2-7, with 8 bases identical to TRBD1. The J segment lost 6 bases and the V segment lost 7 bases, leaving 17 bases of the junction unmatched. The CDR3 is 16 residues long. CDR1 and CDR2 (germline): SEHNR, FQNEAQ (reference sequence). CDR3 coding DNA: TGTGCCAGCACCCTTCCGATTGGACAGGGACCCGTCGAGCAGTACTTC. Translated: CASTLPIGQGPVEQYF.